This T cell receptor beta chain was identified during a study of T and B cells in COVID-19 patients. Each TRB amplification used about 220-500 ng of genomic DNA from blood. Multiplex PCR with BIOMED2 TRB-A/B primer pools amplified TRB rearrangements. TCRdb independently ran MiXCR on the multiplex PCR reads; one entry per CDR3 protein. The data contain about 9,500 distinct CDR3 sequences, over 25% of them seen just once; the ten biggest clones take up around a quarter. The sample holds a few counts of this clonotype. The CDR3 contains 16 residues. Trimming at V came to 2 bases and at J to 1 base, leaving 5 bases not matched to a gene. In germline, CDR1 is SGHRS, CDR2 YFSETQ.

The gene calls are TRBV5-1 and TRBJ2-5; 10 bases are a match to TRBD1. The sequenced sample was blood. The source of this sequence is a human donor who had recovered from COVID-19. The CDR3 DNA is TGCGCCAGCAGCTTAACGGGACAGGGGACCCAAGAGACCCAGTACTTC. Encoded protein: CASSLTGQGTQETQYF.